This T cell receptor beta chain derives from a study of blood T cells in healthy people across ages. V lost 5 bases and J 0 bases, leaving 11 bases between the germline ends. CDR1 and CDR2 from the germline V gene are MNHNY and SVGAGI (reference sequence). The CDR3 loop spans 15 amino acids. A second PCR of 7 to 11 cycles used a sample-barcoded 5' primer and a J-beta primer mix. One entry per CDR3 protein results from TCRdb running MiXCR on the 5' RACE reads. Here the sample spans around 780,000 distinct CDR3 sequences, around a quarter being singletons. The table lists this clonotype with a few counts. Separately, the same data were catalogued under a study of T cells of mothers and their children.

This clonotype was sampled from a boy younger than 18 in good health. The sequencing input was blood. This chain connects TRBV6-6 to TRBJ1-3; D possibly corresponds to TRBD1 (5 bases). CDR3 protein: CASSPTDSSGNTIYF. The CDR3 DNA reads TGTGCCAGCAGTCCTACTGACAGCTCTGGAAACACCATATATTTT.